Presented here are 16 T cell receptor beta chains from one specimen sequenced in a study of T-cell reconstitution after alpha-beta-depleted transplantation in children. Unique molecular identifiers were built into the TCRbeta library. TCRdb passed the PCR reads through MiXCR, listing each CDR3 protein once. Altogether 300,000 to 350,000 distinct CDR3 sequences are present, about 17% being singletons, with the ten largest covering around 41%. Sequenced here: PBMCs, mostly from graft donor cells, sampled 360 days after TCRalphabeta/CD19-depleted stem cell transplant. The receptors were gathered from a male patient aged 2-10 years who had a stem cell transplant for acute lymphoblastic leukemia, so the T cells may come from the graft donor.

The chain employs TRBV7-2 and TRBJ2-3, with 11 nucleotides matching TRBD2. The CDR3 sequence is 16 residues long. The germline gives CDR1 SGHTA, CDR2 FQGNSA. The V segment lost 3 bases and the J segment 4 bases; nucleotides outside the gene matches: 6. As DNA, the CDR3 is TGTGCCAGCAGCTTCCTCCCACTAGCGGGAGCAGATACGCAGTATTTT. Translated, it gives CASSFLPLAGADTQYF.

The chain uses TRBV20-1 and TRBJ2-5; D gene ambiguous. The length of the CDR3 is 14 residues. The V and J ends lost 1 base and 3 bases respectively, with 12 bases between them. Germline-derived CDR1 and CDR2 are DFQATT and SNEGSKA (reference sequence). The CDR3, as DNA: TGCAGTGCTAGAGGAGTGACACGAGAAGAGACCCAGTACTTC. Amino acids: CSARGVTREETQYF.

This clonotype was counted between two and nine times. The chain combines TRBV12-3 or TRBV12-4 with TRBJ2-2; 8 bases fit TRBD1. With V trimmed by 6 bases and J by 6 bases, 15 bases remained unmatched. This CDR3 spans 17 amino acids. CDR3 coding DNA: TGTGCCAGCAGCACAGGACAGGGCGGCATGAGGGCCGGGGAGCTGTTTTTT. Translated: CASSTGQGGMRAGELFF.

The table lists this clonotype with many counts. This chain links TRBV6-2 or TRBV6-3 with TRBJ1-5; 8 bases are shared with TRBD1. Germline CDR1 is MNHEY and CDR2 is SVGEGT. CDR3 length equals 16 residues. V was pared by 6 bases and J by 4 bases, with 11 bases of the junction left unmatched. CDR3 residues: CASRKTGALRNQPQHF. The CDR3 DNA follows: TGTGCCAGCAGAAAGACAGGGGCCCTCCGAAATCAGCCCCAGCATTTT.

This clonotype was seen a single time. This rearrangement joins TRBV20-1 to TRBJ1-6; D not resolved. The CDR3 is 14 amino acids. Germline CDR1 reads DFQATT; CDR2 reads SNEGSKA (reference sequence). Deletions cut 6 bases from V and 10 bases from J, with 19 bases between. In DNA, the CDR3 is TGCAGTGCCAACACTCCTGGATTCGGCTCACCCCTCCACTTT. Its translation: CSANTPGFGSPLHF.

The chain combines TRBV7-6 with TRBJ2-7, with D perhaps matching TRBD1 (5 bases). Germline values: CDR1 SGHVS, CDR2 FNYEAQ. V lost 1 base and J 2 bases, leaving 18 bases between the germline ends. This CDR3 has 17 residues. CDR3 amino acids: CASSLGAKGRPAYEQYF. CDR3 DNA: TGTGCCAGCAGCTTAGGGGCCAAGGGGCGCCCAGCCTACGAGCAGTACTTC. Looking up the rest from reference TRBV7-6 and TRBJ2-7 gives the full variable domain: GAGVSQSPRYKVTKRGQDVALRCDPISGHVSLYWYRQALGQGPEFLTYFNYEAQQDKSGLPNDRFSAERPEGSISTLTIQRTEQRDSAMYRCASSLGAKGRPAYEQYFGPGTRLTVT.

This chain links TRBV4-2 with TRBJ1-5, with D maybe TRBD1 (5 bases). The CDR3 contains 15 residues. Germline V gene lookup returns CDR1 LGHNA and CDR2 YNFKEQ. V lost 1 base and J lost 4, with 11 bases in between. CDR3 bases: TGTGCCAGCAGCCAAGCCCAGGGTGGGAATCAGCCCCAGCATTTT. It is translated as CASSQAQGGNQPQHF.

V gene TRBV7-3 combines with J gene TRBJ1-6, with a weak D call TRBD1 (5 bases). The CDR3 has 14 amino acids. V lost 5 bases to trimming and J lost 10 bases, with 15 bases between them. Per germline, CDR1 SGHTA and CDR2 FQGTGA. CDR3 region: CASSASGRGSPLHF. In nucleotides, the CDR3 is TGTGCCAGCAGCGCCTCGGGGAGGGGCTCACCCCTCCACTTT.

This sequence joins TRBV7-6 and TRBJ1-1, with no clear D. The length of the CDR3 is 14 residues. Germline CDR1 reads SGHVS; CDR2 reads FNYEAQ. Trimming pared 1 base from V and 9 bases from J, leaving 15 bases between. CDR3 in amino acids: CASSLDPSGDQAFF. CDR3 DNA sequence: TGTGCCAGCAGCTTAGATCCGTCGGGCGACCAAGCTTTCTTT.

The sample holds many counts of this clonotype. The gene calls are TRBV20-1 and TRBJ2-1; D possibly matches TRBD1 or TRBD2 (5 bases each). The CDR3 runs to 14 residues. The germline V gene has CDR1 DFQATT and CDR2 SNEGSKA (reference sequence). V lost 6 bases, J lost 8 bases, and 20 bases lay in between. The CDR3 sequence is CSASTGTLRDEQFF. The DNA of the CDR3 is TGCAGTGCCTCTACCGGGACGCTCAGGGATGAGCAGTTCTTC.

This clonotype showed up just a few times. This chain links TRBV6-4 with TRBJ2-2, with unresolved D. Trimming pared 0 bases from V and 6 bases from J, leaving 5 bases between. Germline-derived CDR1 and CDR2 are MRHNA and SNTAGT. The CDR3 consists of 13 residues. The CDR3, as DNA: TGTGCCAGCAGTGACTCAGTTGCCGGGGAGCTGTTTTTT. Encoded protein: CASSDSVAGELFF.

The rearrangement joins TRBV7-9 to TRBJ1-6, with a possible D match to TRBD1 (5 bases). Between the trimmed V and J ends, which lost 7 bases and 8 bases, there was a span of 12 bases. CDR1 and CDR2 (germline): SEHNR, FQNEAQ (reference sequence). The CDR3 has 13 residues. The CDR3 is CASNGQGDSPLHF. The CDR3 DNA reads as TGTGCCAGCAACGGCCAAGGGGATTCACCCCTCCACTTT.

This clonotype was recorded many times. The chain has TRBV12-3 or TRBV12-4 and TRBJ1-2; no clear D gene. CDR3 length: 12 residues. The V gene lost 6 bases and the J gene lost 0 bases, with 5 bases spanning the gap. CDR3 region: CASRDTNYGYTF. The CDR3 DNA is TGTGCCAGCAGGGATACTAACTATGGCTACACCTTC.

This clonotype was counted at least ten times. The CDR3 DNA is TGTGCCAGCAGCTCCGGCGGGAGGGCCTTGAGTGAGCAGTTCTTC. This sequence encodes CASSSGGRALSEQFF. The chain recombines TRBV7-2 with TRBJ2-1, with TRBD2 matching 9 bases. The germline CDR1 and CDR2 sequences are SGHTA and FQGNSA. The trim removed 4 bases at V and 9 bases at J, leaving 10 bases unmatched. The CDR3 contains 15 residues.

J is TRBJ2-3 and V is TRBV5-1; the match to TRBD2 covers 10 bases. Per germline, CDR1 SGHRS and CDR2 YFSETQ. V shed 3 bases and J 6 bases; nucleotides not matched to a gene: 13. The CDR3 is 17 amino acids. The DNA of the CDR3 is TGCGCCAGCAGCTCCCTCCCTCCTAGCGGGAGAGGTGATACGCAGTATTTT. Its translation: CASSSLPPSGRGDTQYF.

Many counts were recorded for this clonotype. This chain joins TRBV12-3 or TRBV12-4 and TRBJ2-7, with D unclear. This CDR3 spans 17 amino acids. V lost 4 bases and J 2 bases, leaving 21 bases between the germline ends. The CDR3 bases are TGTGCCAGCAGTTCCCCTCTCAATTCTGAGGCAGCCTACGAGCAGTACTTC. This sequence encodes CASSSPLNSEAAYEQYF.